These 10 T cell receptor beta chains were all obtained from the same sample, sequenced in a study of blood T cell repertoires in COVID-19. Libraries were prepared by immunoSEQ multiplex PCR; TCRdb keeps only in-frame clonotypes and omits some of them. Among approximately 83,000 clones, about 85% were seen once, and the ten largest hold roughly 3.2%. Sequenced material: peripheral blood. The source of these receptors is a middle-aged man with acute or convalescent COVID-19.

The V and J genes are TRBV28 and TRBJ2-7, with 11 bases fitting TRBD2. Germline CDR1 reads MDHEN; CDR2 reads SYDVKM. CDR3 size: 14 residues. V was pared by 6 bases and J by 3 bases, with 4 bases of the junction left unmatched. The CDR3 DNA follows: TGTGCCAGCAGATATAGCGGGAGGGTCTACGAGCAGTACTTC. This sequence encodes CASRYSGRVYEQYF.

Ten or more counts support this clone. CDR3 loop: CASSVDSGSRTDTQYF. CDR3 nucleotides: TGTGCCAGCAGCGTAGATAGCGGGAGTCGCACAGATACGCAGTATTTT. The rearrangement uses TRBV9 and TRBJ2-3, with 9 positions matching TRBD2. CDR1 and CDR2 (germline): SGDLS, YYNGEE. The junction had 3 bases not matched to a gene; V was cut back by 0 bases and J by 1 base. There are 16 residues in the CDR3.

This clone was found a few times. The gene calls are TRBV7-9 and TRBJ1-5; D gene unclear. Germline V gives CDR1 SEHNR, CDR2 FQNEAQ (reference sequence). The CDR3 runs 14 residues. Trimming removed 2 bases from V and 3 bases from J, with 8 bases in between. CDR3 residues: CASSLPGNNQPQHF. For the CDR3, the DNA is TGTGCCAGCAGCTTACCGGGTAACAATCAGCCCCAGCATTTT.

The rearrangement links TRBV28 to TRBJ1-5; TRBD1 matches at 9 bases. The CDR3 totals 16 residues. Germline CDR1 and CDR2: MDHEN and SYDVKM. The CDR3 nucleotides read TGTGCTAGCTGCCGACAGGGGGGAAATAGCAATCAGCCCCAGCATTTT. Protein sequence: CASCRQGGNSNQPQHF.

CDR3 bases: TGTGCCAGCAGCTTCACAGGAGGGGAGACCCAGTACTTC. Translated, it gives CASSFTGGETQYF. The chain carries TRBV5-4 and TRBJ2-5; D might be TRBD2 (6 bases). This CDR3 has 13 amino acids. Germline V gene sequence: CDR1 SGHNT, CDR2 YYREEE (reference sequence). Trimming cost V 2 bases and J 5 bases, with 10 bases left between them.

The rearrangement joins TRBV6-5 to TRBJ2-3; 8 nucleotides match TRBD1. CDR1 is MNHEY and CDR2 is SVGAGI in the germline V gene. Losses at the gene ends were 6 bases for V and 6 bases for J; bases not matched to a gene: 8. CDR3 size: 14 residues. CDR3 DNA sequence: TGTGCCAGCAGGGAGACAGGGGCCGGGGATACGCAGTATTTT. Translating gives CASRETGAGDTQYF.

The chain is built from TRBV4-3 and TRBJ2-2; 7 nucleotides line up with TRBD2. The junction had 11 bases not matched to a gene; V was cut back by 0 bases and J by 1 base. The germline CDR1 and CDR2 sequences are LGHNA and YSLEER. The CDR3 has 19 residues. CDR3 sequence reads: CASSQEVLRLAENTGELFF. The CDR3 DNA reads TGCGCCAGCAGCCAAGAAGTGTTACGGCTAGCGGAGAACACCGGGGAGCTGTTTTTT.

V and J are TRBV7-2 and TRBJ1-2; D ambiguous. With 5 bases removed from V and 1 base from J, the gap between germline ends came to 11 bases. Germline CDR1 is SGHTA and CDR2 is FQGNSA. The CDR3 has 14 amino acids. This CDR3 reads CASSPPNGNYGYTF. The DNA for the CDR3 is TGTGCCAGCAGCCCCCCAAACGGTAACTATGGCTACACCTTC.

The chain uses TRBV6-5 and TRBJ1-6; D gene ambiguous. Trimming shortened V by 2 bases and J by 9 bases, and 11 bases separated the two germline ends. The CDR3 extends over 14 amino acids. Germline V CDR1 and CDR2: MNHEY, SVGAGI. CDR3 coding DNA: TGTGCCAGCAGTTACCCTCAATCCGGTTCACCCCTCCACTTT. This codes for CASSYPQSGSPLHF.

The chain links TRBV4-3 to TRBJ2-5; 13 bases are shared with TRBD2. J was trimmed by 0 bases and V by 0 bases; bases with no gene match: 4. This CDR3 contains 18 residues. Germline V CDR1 and CDR2: LGHNA, YSLEER. The CDR3 loop is CASSQEKLAGGYQETQYF. The CDR3 nucleotides are TGCGCCAGCAGCCAAGAAAAACTAGCGGGGGGGTACCAAGAGACCCAGTACTTC.